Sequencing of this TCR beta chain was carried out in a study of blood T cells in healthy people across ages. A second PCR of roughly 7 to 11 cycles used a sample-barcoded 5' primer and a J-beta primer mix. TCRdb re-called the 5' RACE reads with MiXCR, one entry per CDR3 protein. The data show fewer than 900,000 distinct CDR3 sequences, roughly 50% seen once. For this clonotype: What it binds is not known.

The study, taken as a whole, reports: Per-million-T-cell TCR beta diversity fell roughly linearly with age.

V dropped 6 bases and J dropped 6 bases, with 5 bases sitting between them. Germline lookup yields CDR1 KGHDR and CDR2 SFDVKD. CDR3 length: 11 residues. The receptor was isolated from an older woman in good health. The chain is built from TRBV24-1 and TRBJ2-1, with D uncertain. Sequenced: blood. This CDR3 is CATSLLNEQFF. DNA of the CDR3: TGTGCCACCAGTCTTCTCAATGAGCAGTTCTTC.